One sample yielded the 22 T cell receptor beta chains listed below, sequenced in a study of Ad26.COV2.S vaccination and SARS-CoV-2 variants. The treatment: some 20 received Ad26.COV2.S at low or high dose, single or two shots; about 5 received placebo; per-sample allocation not given. Samples analyzed were those drawn on day 63 after the first vaccine or placebo injection. The assay was immunoSEQ multiplex PCR, and TCRdb's table has in-frame clones only and misses some. Among around 450,000 clones listed, 85% to 90% were seen once. The material was peripheral blood, obtained in a trial of Ad26.COV2.S vaccine versus placebo. The receptors here all came from a person aged 18-60 years who received the Ad26.COV2.S COVID-19 vaccine or a placebo.

This chain joins TRBV6-5 and TRBJ1-1; 9 bases are shared with TRBD1. This CDR3 has 14 residues. The J segment lost 4 bases and the V segment lost 6 bases, leaving 6 bases of the junction unmatched. Germline V gene lookup returns CDR1 MNHEY and CDR2 SVGAGI. DNA for the CDR3: TGTGCCAGCAGCTGGGGACAGGGATTCACTGAAGCTTTCTTT. It yields the protein CASSWGQGFTEAFF.

The chain uses TRBV12-5 and TRBJ1-5; D unresolved. The CDR3 loop spans 13 amino acids. V lost 4 bases to trimming and J lost 3 bases, with 7 bases between them. CDR1 is LGHNT and CDR2 is FRNRAP in the germline V gene. This CDR3 reads CASGSSFNQPQHF. The CDR3 region has the DNA TGTGCTAGTGGTTCTAGCTTCAATCAGCCCCAGCATTTT.

The genes are TRBV5-1 and TRBJ2-1, with D hard to call. CDR1 and CDR2 from the germline V gene are SGHRS and YFSETQ. The germline V and J ends were trimmed by 0 bases and 3 bases, with 10 bases remaining between them. The CDR3 runs to 15 residues. CDR3 DNA sequence: TGCGCCAGCAGCTTGGGGCAGAGCAGCTACAATGAGCAGTTCTTC. Residues: CASSLGQSSYNEQFF.

The chain employs TRBV15 and TRBJ2-2; D is unresolved. Germline CDR1 reads LNHNV; CDR2 reads YYDKDF (reference sequence). This CDR3 is built from 14 residues. The V gene lost 3 bases and the J gene lost 0 bases, with 5 bases spanning the gap. The CDR3 spells CATSRGPNTGELFF. CDR3 sequence (DNA): TGTGCCACCAGCAGGGGCCCGAACACCGGGGAGCTGTTTTTT.

The CDR3 loop is CAWSMGTGGQPQHF. The CDR3 DNA reads as TGTGCCTGGAGCATGGGGACAGGGGGGCAGCCCCAGCATTTT. The chain recombines TRBV30 with TRBJ1-5, with 11 bases aligning to TRBD1. V trimming: 3 bases; J trimming: 7 bases; junction bases outside the gene matches: 5. The CDR3 runs to 14 residues. Germline CDR1 reads GTSNPN; CDR2 reads SVGIG (reference sequence).

The chain employs TRBV10-3 and TRBJ2-1; 9 nucleotides match TRBD2. The V gene's germline CDR1 is ENHRY and CDR2 SYGVKD. With V trimmed by 1 base and J by 6 bases, 10 bases remained unmatched. The CDR3 covers 17 residues. The CDR3 is CAISELRVTSGFNEQFF. In DNA form, the CDR3 reads TGTGCCATCAGTGAGTTGAGGGTGACTAGCGGCTTCAATGAGCAGTTCTTC.

The rearrangement joins TRBV27 to TRBJ2-5; 8 bases match TRBD1. Germline CDR1 reads MNHEY; CDR2 reads SMNVEV (reference sequence). V shed 6 bases, J shed 5 bases, and the junction held 8 bases outside the gene matches. CDR3 length: 14 residues. CDR3 coding DNA: TGTGCCAGCAGCCCCGGGACAGGAGGGGAGACCCAGTACTTC. It translates to CASSPGTGGETQYF.

V usage is TRBV5-1 and J usage is TRBJ2-1; 10 nucleotides line up with TRBD2. After removal of 7 bases from V and 2 bases from J, the junction contained 6 bases not matched to a gene. The CDR3 totals 15 residues. Germline CDR1 is SGHRS and CDR2 is YFSETQ. DNA for the CDR3: TGCGCCAGCGGCCCCGGGACTAGCGCCTACAATGAGCAGTTCTTC. Encoded protein: CASGPGTSAYNEQFF.

This clone has just one count. The V call is TRBV30, the J call TRBJ1-2, with a tentative D call TRBD1 (6 bases). The germline V and J ends were trimmed by 4 bases and 11 bases, with 17 bases remaining between them. Germline-derived CDR1 and CDR2 are GTSNPN and SVGIG (reference sequence). The CDR3 length is 12 residues. The CDR3 reads CAWTLAQGFYTF. CDR3 coding DNA: TGTGCCTGGACGTTGGCACAGGGTTTTTACACCTTC.

The CDR3 here is CATSDSWRGNTIYF. For the CDR3, the DNA is TGTGCCACCAGTGATTCCTGGCGGGGAAACACCATATATTTT. This sequence joins TRBV24-1 and TRBJ1-3; D uncertain. The germline CDR1 and CDR2 sequences are KGHDR and SFDVKD. V dropped 2 bases and J dropped 4 bases, with 8 bases sitting between them. The CDR3 is 14 residues long.

The chain couples TRBV5-4 to TRBJ1-4; 9 bases line up with TRBD1. CDR1 is SGHNT and CDR2 is YYREEE in the germline V gene (reference sequence). There are 15 residues in the CDR3. Trimming cost V 4 bases and J 7 bases; bases outside gene matches: 8. The CDR3 is CASSARQGETEKLFF. DNA for the CDR3: TGTGCCAGCAGCGCACGACAGGGGGAGACTGAAAAACTGTTTTTT.

The chain combines TRBV3-1 (or the pseudogene TRBV3-2) with TRBJ1-6; no clear D. Germline assignment: CDR1 LGHDT and CDR2 YNNKEL (reference sequence). Trimming took off 1 base at V and 6 bases at J, with 4 bases between the two ends. The CDR3 consists of 13 residues. CDR3 sequence: CASSQGSNSPLHF. CDR3 bases: TGTGCCAGCAGCCAAGGTAGTAATTCACCCCTCCACTTT.

CDR3 sequence: CASSQRTASTDTQYF. CDR3 bases: TGTGCCAGCAGTCAAAGGACGGCTAGCACAGATACGCAGTATTTT. The chain has TRBV6-5 and TRBJ2-3; D not certain. Per germline, CDR1 MNHEY and CDR2 SVGAGI. V was shortened by 5 bases and J by 0 bases, with 12 bases between the two germline ends. The CDR3 has 15 residues.

The genes are TRBV19 and TRBJ2-7; D remains unclear. The germline V and J ends were trimmed by 7 bases and 3 bases, with 16 bases remaining between them. The CDR3 totals 14 residues. CDR1 and CDR2 from the germline V gene are LNHDA and SQIVND (reference sequence). Written as DNA, the CDR3 is TGTGCCAGTAAGACACCAGCCTTCTACTACGAGCAGTACGTC. Translating it yields CASKTPAFYYEQYV.

This clone showed up just a few times. This CDR3 is also generated by other DNA sequences in the sample. J is TRBJ2-7 and V is TRBV7-9; D is unresolved. Germline CDR1 is SEHNR and CDR2 is FQNEAQ (reference sequence). CDR3 length equals 12 residues. V gave up 1 base and J gave up 1 base, with 2 bases separating them. The CDR3 protein is CASSLGSYEQYF. CDR3 bases: TGTGCCAGCAGCTTAGGGTCCTACGAGCAGTACTTC.

This rearrangement joins TRBV7-3 to TRBJ2-1, with no clear D. Between the trimmed V and J ends, which lost 4 bases and 4 bases, there was a span of 8 bases. Germline V gene data show CDR1 as SGHTA and CDR2 as FQGTGA. The CDR3 loop spans 13 amino acids. As DNA, the CDR3 is TGTGCCAGCAGCTCGACTTGGTACAATGAGCAGTTCTTC. Translating it yields CASSSTWYNEQFF.

This chain joins TRBV19 and TRBJ1-1; D ambiguous. Deletions cut 8 bases from V and 8 bases from J, with 12 bases between. The germline V gene encodes CDR1 LNHDA and CDR2 SQIVND (reference sequence). The CDR3 covers 11 residues. The CDR3 loop reads CASYTVTEAFF. In nucleotides, the CDR3 is TGTGCCAGTTACACAGTGACAGAAGCTTTCTTT.

The V call is TRBV29-1, the J call TRBJ1-1; D unclear. V lost 6 bases to trimming and J lost 1 base, with 6 bases between them. Germline-derived CDR1 and CDR2 are SQVTM and ANQGSEA. The CDR3 sequence is 11 residues long. CDR3 loop: CSVRKNTEAFF. DNA for the CDR3: TGCAGCGTGCGAAAGAACACTGAAGCTTTCTTT.

CDR3: CASSRALGNTIYF. The CDR3 DNA sequence: TGTGCCAGCAGCCGCGCGCTGGGAAACACCATATATTTT. V gene TRBV11-1 combines with J gene TRBJ1-3; D not resolved. Looked up from germline, CDR1 is SGHAT and CDR2 is FQDESV (reference sequence). Trimming cost V 5 bases and J 4 bases, with 9 bases left between them. The CDR3 has 13 amino acids.

The chain links TRBV2 to TRBJ2-7, with a tentative D call TRBD1 (6 bases). Germline V gene lookup returns CDR1 SNHLY and CDR2 FYNNEI. The CDR3 runs to 16 residues. V dropped 7 bases and J dropped 4 bases, with 23 bases sitting between them. CDR3 region: CASIEGVSREYYEQYV. In nucleotides, the CDR3 is TGTGCCAGCATCGAGGGGGTCAGTAGAGAATATTACGAGCAGTACGTC.

The V call is TRBV1, the J call TRBJ2-7; the DNA was not compared with TRBD2, the D call given in the table. TRBV1 is assigned pseudogene status. The CDR3 totals 18 residues. The CDR3 sequence: CTSSQGCRRGRSSYEQYV. CDR3 DNA sequence: TGCACCAGCAGCCAAGGATGTCGCCGAGGGAGAAGCTCCTACGAGCAGTACGTC.

The V and J genes are TRBV15 and TRBJ2-7; no clear D. This CDR3 has 13 amino acids. Trimming left V 2 bases short and J 1 base short, with 6 bases between. Per the germline V gene, CDR1 is LNHNV and CDR2 is YYDKDF (reference sequence). CDR3 region: CATSRTRSYEQYF. For the CDR3, the DNA is TGTGCCACCAGCAGAACCAGATCCTACGAGCAGTACTTC.